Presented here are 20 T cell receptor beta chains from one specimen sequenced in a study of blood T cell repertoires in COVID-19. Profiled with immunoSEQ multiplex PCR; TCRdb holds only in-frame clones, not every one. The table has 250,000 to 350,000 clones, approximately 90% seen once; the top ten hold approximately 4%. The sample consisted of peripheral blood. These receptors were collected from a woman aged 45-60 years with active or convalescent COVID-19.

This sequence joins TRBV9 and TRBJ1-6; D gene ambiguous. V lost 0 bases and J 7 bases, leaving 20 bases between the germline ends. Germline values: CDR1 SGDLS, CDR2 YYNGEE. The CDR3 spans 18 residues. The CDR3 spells CASSVEGVGGTTNSPLHF. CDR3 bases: TGTGCCAGCAGCGTAGAGGGAGTCGGAGGAACAACGAATTCACCCCTCCACTTT.

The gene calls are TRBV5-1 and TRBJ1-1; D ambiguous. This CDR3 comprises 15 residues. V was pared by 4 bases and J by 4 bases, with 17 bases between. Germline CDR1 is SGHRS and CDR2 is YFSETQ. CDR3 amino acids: CASSRWLSGSTEAFF. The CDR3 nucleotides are TGCGCCAGCAGCCGTTGGTTGTCGGGATCCACTGAAGCTTTCTTT.

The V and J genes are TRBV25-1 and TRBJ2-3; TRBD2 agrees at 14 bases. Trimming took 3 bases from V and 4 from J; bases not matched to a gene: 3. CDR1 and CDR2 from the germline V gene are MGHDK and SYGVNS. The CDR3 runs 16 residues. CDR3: CASSEGLAGVADTQYF. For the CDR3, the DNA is TGTGCCAGCAGTGAGGGACTAGCGGGAGTGGCAGATACGCAGTATTTT.

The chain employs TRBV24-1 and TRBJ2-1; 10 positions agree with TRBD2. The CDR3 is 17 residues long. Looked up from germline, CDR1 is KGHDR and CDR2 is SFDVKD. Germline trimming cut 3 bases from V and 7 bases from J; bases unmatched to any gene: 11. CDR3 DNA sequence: TGTGCCACCAGTGATCCCCCCTCCGGACTAGCGGTTAATGAGCAGTTCTTC. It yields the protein CATSDPPSGLAVNEQFF.

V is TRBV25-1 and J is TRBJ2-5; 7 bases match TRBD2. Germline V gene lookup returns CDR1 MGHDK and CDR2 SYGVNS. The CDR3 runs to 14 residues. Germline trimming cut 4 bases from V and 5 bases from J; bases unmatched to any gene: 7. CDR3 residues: CASSVGEGGETQYF. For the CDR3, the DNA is TGTGCCAGCAGTGTGGGGGAGGGAGGTGAGACCCAGTACTTC. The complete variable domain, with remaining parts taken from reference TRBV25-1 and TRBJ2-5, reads EADIYQTPRYLVIGTGKKITLECSQTMGHDKMYWYQQDPGMELHLIHYSYGVNSTEKGDLSSESTVSRIRTEHFPLTLESARPSHTSQYLCASSVGEGGETQYFGPGTRLLVL.

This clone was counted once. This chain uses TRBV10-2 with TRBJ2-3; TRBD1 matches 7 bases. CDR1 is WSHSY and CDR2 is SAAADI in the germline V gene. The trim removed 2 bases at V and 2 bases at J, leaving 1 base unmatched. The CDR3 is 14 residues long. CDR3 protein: CASSEEGATDTQYF. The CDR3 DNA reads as TGCGCCAGCAGTGAGGAGGGGGCCACAGATACGCAGTATTTT.

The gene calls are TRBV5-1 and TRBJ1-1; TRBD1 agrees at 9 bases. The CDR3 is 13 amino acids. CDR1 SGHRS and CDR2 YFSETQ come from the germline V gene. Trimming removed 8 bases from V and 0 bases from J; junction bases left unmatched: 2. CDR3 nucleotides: TGCGCCAGTGGACAGGGGATGAACACTGAAGCTTTCTTT. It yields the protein CASGQGMNTEAFF.

CDR3 residues: CASSLQGWKSTEAFF. CDR3 bases: TGTGCCAGCAGCTTGCAGGGATGGAAGTCAACTGAAGCTTTCTTT. The V gene is TRBV5-4, the J gene TRBJ1-1; D possibly corresponds to TRBD1 (5 bases). The CDR3 is made up of 15 amino acids. V lost 1 base to trimming and J lost 5 bases, with 15 bases between them. Germline-derived CDR1 and CDR2 are SGHNT and YYREEE (reference sequence). Using reference TRBV5-4 and TRBJ1-1 for the parts outside the CDR3, the full variable domain is ETGVTQSPTHLIKTRGQQVTLRCSSQSGHNTVSWYQQALGQGPQFIFQYYREEENGRGNFPPRFSGLQFPNYSSELNVNALELDDSALYLCASSLQGWKSTEAFFGQGTRLTVV.

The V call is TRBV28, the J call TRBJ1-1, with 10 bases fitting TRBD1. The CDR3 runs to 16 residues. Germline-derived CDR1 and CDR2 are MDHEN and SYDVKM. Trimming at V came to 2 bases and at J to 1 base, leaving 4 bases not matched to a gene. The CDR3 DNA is TGTGCCAGCAGTTTAAGACAGGGGGCTGGGAACACTGAAGCTTTCTTT. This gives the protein CASSLRQGAGNTEAFF.

The DNA for the CDR3 is TGTGCCTGGAAAAGAAGAGACACTGAAGCTTTCTTT. It is translated as CAWKRRDTEAFF. The rearrangement links TRBV30 to TRBJ1-1; no definite D call. V shed 4 bases and J shed 3 bases, with 9 bases lying between them. The CDR3 contains 12 residues. Germline loops: CDR1 GTSNPN, CDR2 SVGIG (reference sequence).

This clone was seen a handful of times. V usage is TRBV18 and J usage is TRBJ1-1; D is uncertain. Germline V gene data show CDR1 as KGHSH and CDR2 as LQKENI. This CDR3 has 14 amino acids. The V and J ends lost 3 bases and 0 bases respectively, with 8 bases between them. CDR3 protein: CASSPAAVNTEAFF. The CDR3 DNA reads TGTGCCAGCTCACCCGCGGCGGTGAACACTGAAGCTTTCTTT.

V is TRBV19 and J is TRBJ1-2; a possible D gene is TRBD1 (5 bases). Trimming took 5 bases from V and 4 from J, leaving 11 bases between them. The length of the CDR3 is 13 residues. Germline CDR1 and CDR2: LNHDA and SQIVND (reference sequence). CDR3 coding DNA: TGTGCCAGTAGTCCAACGACAGCCTATGGCTACACCTTC. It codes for CASSPTTAYGYTF.

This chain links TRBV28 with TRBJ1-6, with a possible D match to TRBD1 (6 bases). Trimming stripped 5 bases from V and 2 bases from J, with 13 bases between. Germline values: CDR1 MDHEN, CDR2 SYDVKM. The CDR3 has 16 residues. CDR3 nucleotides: TGTGCCAGCAGTAAGGGGGGGGCTGCCTATAATTCACCCCTCCACTTT. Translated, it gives CASSKGGAAYNSPLHF.

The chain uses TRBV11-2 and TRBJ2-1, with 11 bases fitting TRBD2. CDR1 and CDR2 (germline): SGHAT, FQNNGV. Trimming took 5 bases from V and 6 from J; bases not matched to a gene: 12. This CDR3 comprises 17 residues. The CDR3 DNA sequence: TGTGCCAGCAGCCCCCTGTGGGGTAGCGGGGGGGCCAATGAGCAGTTCTTC. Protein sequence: CASSPLWGSGGANEQFF. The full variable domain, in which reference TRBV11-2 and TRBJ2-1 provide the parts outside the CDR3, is EAGVAQSPRYKIIEKRQSVAFWCNPISGHATLYWYQQILGQGPKLLIQFQNNGVVDDSQLPKDRFSAERLKGVDSTLKIQPAKLEDSAVYLCASSPLWGSGGANEQFFGPGTRLTVL.

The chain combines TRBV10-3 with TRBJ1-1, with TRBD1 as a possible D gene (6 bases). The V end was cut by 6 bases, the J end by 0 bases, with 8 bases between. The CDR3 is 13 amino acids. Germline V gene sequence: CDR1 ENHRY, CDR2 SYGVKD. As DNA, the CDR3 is TGTGCCATCAGGGACAGCCTGAACACTGAAGCTTTCTTT. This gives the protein CAIRDSLNTEAFF.

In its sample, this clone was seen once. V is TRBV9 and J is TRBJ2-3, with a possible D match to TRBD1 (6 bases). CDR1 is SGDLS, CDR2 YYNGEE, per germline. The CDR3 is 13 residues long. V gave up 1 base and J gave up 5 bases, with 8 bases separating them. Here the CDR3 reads CASSVQGRDTQYF. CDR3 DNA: TGTGCCAGCAGCGTACAGGGGAGAGATACGCAGTATTTT.

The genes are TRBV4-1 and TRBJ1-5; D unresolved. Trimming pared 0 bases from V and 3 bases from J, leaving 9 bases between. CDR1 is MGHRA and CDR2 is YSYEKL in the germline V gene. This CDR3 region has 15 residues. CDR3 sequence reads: CASSQDPQVNQPQHF. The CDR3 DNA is TGCGCCAGCAGCCAAGATCCCCAGGTCAATCAGCCCCAGCATTTT.

Here the CDR3 DNA reads TGTGCCAGCACCTGGACAGGGGAAAATTATGGCTACACCTTC. This translates into CASTWTGENYGYTF. The V and J genes are TRBV28 and TRBJ1-2, with 9 bases identical to TRBD1. With 7 bases clipped from V and 5 bases from J, the junction kept 8 bases outside the gene matches. The germline V gene has CDR1 MDHEN and CDR2 SYDVKM. This CDR3 spans 14 amino acids.

The CDR3 loop reads CASSLEGNSDTQYF. Written as DNA, the CDR3 is TGTGCCAGCAGCTTAGAGGGGAATTCAGATACGCAGTATTTT. J is TRBJ2-3 and V is TRBV7-2; the D gene is possibly TRBD1 (5 bases). Germline V gene sequence: CDR1 SGHTA, CDR2 FQGNSA. This CDR3 is built from 14 residues. V was clipped by 1 base and J by 4 bases, with 9 bases between them.

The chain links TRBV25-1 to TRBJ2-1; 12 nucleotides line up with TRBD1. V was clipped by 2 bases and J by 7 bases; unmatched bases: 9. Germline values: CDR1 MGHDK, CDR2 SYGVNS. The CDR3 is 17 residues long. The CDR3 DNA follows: TGTGCCAGCAGTGAACACTCCGGGACAGGGGGCTGGAATGAGCAGTTCTTC. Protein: CASSEHSGTGGWNEQFF.